The clone carrying this TCR beta chain was seen a few times. In the source study's methods: Using reference gene primer amplification, nucleated cell counts were estimated. Assay used: immunoSEQ multiplex PCR; TCRdb lists only in-frame clones, some missing. The D gene and trimming were derived from the DNA, and the V and J assignments and clone size from that table. This table holds about 200,000 clones, more than 70% found once. Cohort allocation depended upon clinical history that participants reported. This record comes from a study of blood T cell repertoires in COVID-19. Looking at the study overall: From the United States, Italy and Spain came samples of acute and convalescent COVID-19. Sources were T cells, B-cell-depleted T cells, or PBMCs; the material itself was cDNA or gDNA.

Germline V gene data show CDR1 as SGHVS and CDR2 as FQNEAQ. Trimming removed 5 bases at V and 10 bases at J, with 15 bases between. The CDR3 has 13 amino acids. The sample comprised PBMCs or T cells enriched from blood (not recorded which). The J gene is TRBJ1-5, the V gene TRBV7-8; possible D gene TRBD1, 6 bases. This receptor was identified in a man aged 35-49 years with acute COVID-19. The CDR3 coding sequence is TGTGCCAGCAGCATTGACCGGACAGAACCCCAGCATTTT. It yields the protein CASSIDRTEPQHF. Together with reference TRBV7-8 and TRBJ1-5, the CDR3 gives the full variable domain: GAGVSQSPRYKVAKRGQDVALRCDPISGHVSLFWYQQALGQGPEFLTYFQNEAQLDKSGLPSDRFFAERPEGSVSTLKIQRTQQEDSAVYLCASSIDRTEPQHFGDGTRLSIL.